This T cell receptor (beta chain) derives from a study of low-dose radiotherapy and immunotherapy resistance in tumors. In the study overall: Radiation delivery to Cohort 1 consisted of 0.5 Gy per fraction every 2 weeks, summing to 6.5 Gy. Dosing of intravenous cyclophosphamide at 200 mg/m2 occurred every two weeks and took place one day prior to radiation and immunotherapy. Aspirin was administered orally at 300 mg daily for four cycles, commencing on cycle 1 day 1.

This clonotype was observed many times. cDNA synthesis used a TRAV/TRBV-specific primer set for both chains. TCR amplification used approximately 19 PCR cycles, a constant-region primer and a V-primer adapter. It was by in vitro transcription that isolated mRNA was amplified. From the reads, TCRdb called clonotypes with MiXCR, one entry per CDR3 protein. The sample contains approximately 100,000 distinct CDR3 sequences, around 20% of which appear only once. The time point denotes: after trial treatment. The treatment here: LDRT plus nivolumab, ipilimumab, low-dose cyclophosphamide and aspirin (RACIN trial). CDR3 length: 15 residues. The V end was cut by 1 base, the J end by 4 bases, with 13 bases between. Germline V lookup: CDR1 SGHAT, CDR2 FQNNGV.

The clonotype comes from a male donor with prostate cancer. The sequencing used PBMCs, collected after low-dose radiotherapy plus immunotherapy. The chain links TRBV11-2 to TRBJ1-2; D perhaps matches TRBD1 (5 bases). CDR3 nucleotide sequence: TGTGCCAGCAGCTTAGGGGCAGGTGGGGCCTATGGCTACACCTTC. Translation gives CASSLGAGGAYGYTF.